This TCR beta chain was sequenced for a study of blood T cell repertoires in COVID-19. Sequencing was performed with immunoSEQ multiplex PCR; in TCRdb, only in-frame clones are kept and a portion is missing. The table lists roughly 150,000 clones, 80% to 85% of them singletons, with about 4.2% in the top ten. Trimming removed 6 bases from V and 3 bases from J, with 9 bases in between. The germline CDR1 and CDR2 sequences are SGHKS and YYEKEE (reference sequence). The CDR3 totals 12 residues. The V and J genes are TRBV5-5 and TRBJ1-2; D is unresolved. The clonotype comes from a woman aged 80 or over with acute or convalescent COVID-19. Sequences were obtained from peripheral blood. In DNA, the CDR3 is TGTGCCAGCACCCTTGCAGACTATGGCTACACCTTC. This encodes CASTLADYGYTF.